Sequencing of this T cell receptor beta chain was carried out in a study of T cell repertoires in cytomegalovirus infection. Study background: From public TCR beta signatures came an indication of both CMV infection and matching HLA type. Study-wide points: HLA-C-restricted CMV clonotypes gave the most frequent clonotype in two of eight donors.

This clonotype was detected many times. Its specificity is unknown. J gave up 1 base and V 4 bases, and 3 bases lay outside the gene matches. Germline V gene data show CDR1 as SQVTM and CDR2 as ANQGSEA. This CDR3 comprises 14 residues. TCRdb reprocessed the reads with MiXCR, giving one entry per CDR3 protein. The sample has approximately 140,000 distinct CDR3 sequences; about 6.5% are singletons. This clonotype was sampled from a human donor in good health (CMV status not recorded). Some clones in this sample may be carry-over from other donors' samples. Sequencing was carried out using PBMCs. The chain uses TRBV29-1 and TRBJ2-7, with 11 positions matching TRBD1. CDR3 nucleotides: TGCAGCGTTGGGGGACAGGGGGGTTCCTACGAGCAGTACTTC. As protein: CSVGGQGGSYEQYF.